This T cell receptor (beta chain) comes out of a study of CD8+CD57+ T cells in acquired aplastic anemia. Study details: The mean DNA yield obtained from sorted CD4+ and CD8+ cells came to roughly 3.4 ug.

With respect to this clonotype: Its antigen is unidentified.

The CDR3 totals 14 residues. Germline V lookup: CDR1 MNHEY, CDR2 SMNVEV (reference sequence). V lost 3 bases and J lost 1, with 7 bases in between. Patients chosen for sequencing had CD8+CD57+ cells that had expanded, as shown by flow cytometry. Overall study results and limits: The CD8+ Simpson's diversity of patients and controls was not significantly different. Patients shared 25 to 30 CD8+ CDR3 sequences with controls.

Genomic DNA constituted the template upon which TCR beta VDJ and CDR3 profiling was performed. From the reads, TCRdb called clonotypes with MiXCR, one entry per CDR3 protein. The sample lists approximately 57,000 distinct CDR3 sequences, approximately 52% occurring once. Sequenced input: sorted CD4+, CD8+, or CD8+CD57+ T cells (not recorded which) from PBMCs. This TCR derives from a human donor with aplastic anemia. The J gene is TRBJ1-5, the V gene TRBV27; no firm D call. The CDR3 DNA is TGTGCCAGCAGTTTGCGGGGAAGCAATCAGCCCCAGCATTTT. It codes for CASSLRGSNQPQHF.